This entry describes one TCR beta chain. No antigen is known for it. Base qualities are not provided; no much larger clone lies one nucleotide away. The source of the sample is a study of blood T cells in healthy people across ages (dated by TCRdb to between 2015 and 2016). Notes on the research overall: Template switching captured roughly one uniquely barcoded TCR beta cDNA molecule per two T cells in model experiments. To track age-related changes in TCR beta repertoire diversity, the study relied on deep sequencing normalized with unique cDNA molecular identifiers. Four age groups were formed from the donors: young (average roughly 16 years), middle-aged (around 41), aged (roughly 59) and long-lived (about 80). Donors of different ages were randomly distributed across sequencing lanes to avoid experimental bias. The study analyzed two additional independent replicas of 1 million unique cDNA reads from the same blood draw for two donors, one aged 18 to 30 and one aged 80 or older.

The library came from 5' RACE. Sequencing relied on an Illumina HiSeq 2500. A second PCR of roughly 7 to 11 cycles was performed with a sample-barcoded 5' primer and a J-beta primer mix. Each TCR beta cDNA molecule received a unique molecular identifier from a template-switch 5' adaptor carrying 12 random nucleotides. At least 2.5 million CDR3-containing paired-end reads were obtained from each sample. All of the RNA was converted into first-strand cDNA using the Mint cDNA synthesis kit, with a TRBC-specific oligonucleotide serving as the primer. Following uracil-DNA glycosylase treatment, all cDNA underwent a first 18-cycle PCR with the universal primers M1SS and BC2_uni_R. The authors' analysis ran thus. For normalization, 1 million high-quality reads, each with a distinct molecular identifier, were randomly selected from each sample. Reads sharing molecular identifiers were discarded rather than binned into consensus sequences. MiTCR, with a Q25 quality threshold and the strictest error-elimination algorithm, was used for CDR3 identification, clonotype clustering and error correction. A nonparametric unseen species model with Euler transformation was used to estimate lower-bound total TCR beta diversity. The raw public data were reprocessed by TCRdb itself: fastp quality trimming at Q25, MiXCR clonotype calling, in-frame beta chains only. Here each entry gathers all rows of one CDR3 protein and keeps the most common genes and DNA. The V and J calls and clone size are TCRdb's, not the authors'. The sample table contains roughly 830,000 distinct CDR3 sequences; only one count was recorded for roughly 60% of them. 25% to 30% of the sample goes to the ten largest clones.

CDR1 is given as SGHRS and CDR2 as YFSETQ, both from the germline V gene. The CDR3 runs 11 amino acids, cysteine and phenylalanine included. CDR3 DNA is the only sequence kept; it has 33 bases, read in frame from the first base. The V end loses 6 bases and the J end loses 11 bases, and a stretch of 14 bases separates them. Beyond this particular receptor, the publication reports: Donor CMV infection status was unknown, potentially confounding age-related changes in expanded clonotypes. A strong correlation was found between observed TCR beta diversity and the percentage of naive T cells measured by flow cytometry. Total diversity estimates from one million sequenced T cells were considered lower bounds and underestimates. Compared with the aged group, the long-lived group had more naive CD4+ T cells, fewer expanded clones and increased TCR diversity, a pattern suggesting age selection. Observed TCR beta diversity per million T cells fell roughly linearly with age, and a significant reduction was already apparent by age approximately 41. Because profiling used bulk unsorted PBMCs, naive and antigen-experienced compartments could not be compared conclusively.

Systemically healthy Caucasian individuals from Russia, about 38 in total and aged about 6 to 100 years, were included as donors. Approximately 9 milliliters of peripheral blood were collected from each donor into EDTA-treated Vacutainer tubes. PBMCs were isolated by Ficoll-Paque density-gradient centrifugation, with at least 7 million obtained per sample. Trizol reagent was used to extract total RNA from the PBMCs, yielding at least 6 micrograms per sample. Naive CD45RAhigh/CD27high T cell percentages were measured by flow cytometry on a PBMC aliquot from every donor. The sequence derives from a man aged 25-40 years in good health. The sequencing sample was made of blood. Recombination connected TRBV5-1 to TRBJ2-5; perhaps TRBD1 is the D gene, with 5 bases matching. The CDR3 has the sequence CASTAGSRQYF. The DNA sequence is given as TGCGCCAGCACCGCAGGGTCGCGGCAGTACTTC.